The present entry profiles one TCR beta chain with its context. These data belong to a study of blood T cell repertoires in COVID-19. Trimming pared 2 bases from V and 0 bases from J, leaving 14 bases between. The CDR3 loop spans 17 amino acids. The V gene's germline CDR1 is LGHDT and CDR2 YNNKEL (reference sequence). Generated by immunoSEQ multiplex PCR, the TCRdb table keeps only in-frame clones and is missing some. The sample has over 200,000 clones; over 80% are singletons. J is TRBJ1-5 and V is TRBV3-1 (or the pseudogene TRBV3-2), with unresolved D. This TCR was sampled from a woman aged 40 to 50 who had recovered from COVID-19. The sample consisted of PBMCs or T cells enriched from blood (not recorded which). The CDR3 reads CASSQSFYRDSNQPQHF. CDR3 nucleotides: TGTGCCAGCAGCCAAAGTTTTTACAGAGATAGCAATCAGCCCCAGCATTTT.